This T cell receptor beta chain derives from a study of blood T cell repertoires in COVID-19 (dated by TCRdb to 2020 to 2022). Looking at the study overall: The collaborator samples originated in the United States, Italy and Spain and spanned the acute and convalescent phases of COVID-19. The prospective study material was composed of cDNA or gDNA derived from T cells, B-cell-depleted T cells, or PBMCs. The dataset comprised deeply sampled blood TCRbeta repertoires from subjects exposed to, actively infected with, or recovered from COVID-19. A freely available public database, intended as a resource for researchers studying the immune response to SARS-CoV-2, is where the repertoires were released. The samples were drawn from two sources: the first 160 participants of the ongoing ImmuneRACE study, and 1,000 to 1,500 subjects contributed by 6 global collaborators. A de-identified subject ID, COVID-19 status, age in years and sex were almost always included in the sample metadata. Where available, HLA class I and class II types were taken from metadata supplied by the sample provider and were not determined by assay-based typing. General study outcomes and caveats: The amount of clinical and demographic metadata varied by source and participant and was provided uncurated.

TCRbeta CDR3 regions were amplified from genomic DNA by means of the immunoSEQ Assay, a bias-controlled multiplex PCR. The published analysis was carried out like this. Nucleated cell counts per sample were estimated from amplification of reference gene primers within the assay. Sequence reads were collapsed and filtered to measure the absolute abundance of every unique TCRbeta CDR3 rearrangement. For each sample, productive Simpson clonality was calculated as the square root of Simpson's diversity index across productive rearrangements. As stored in TCRdb, this immuneACCESS dataset retains in-frame rearrangements with V and J assigned. A fraction of the clones does not appear; measured against another copy, unresolved V genes explain less than half of the discrepancy, and the remainder lacks a known reason. The DNA gave D and trimming, while V, J and clone size come from that table. For this sample the table gives tens of thousands of clones, of which roughly 88% were detected only once. The top ten clonotypes cover roughly 8.4% of the sample.

The collaborating institutions used their own protocols to collect whole blood in K2EDTA tubes. Collaborator samples were shipped for TCRbeta analysis as frozen whole blood, isolated PBMCs, or DNA extracted from either sample type. Inclusive of the bounding cysteine and phenylalanine, the CDR3 is 11 residues long. The entry retains the CDR3 DNA only, 33 bases that are in frame from base 1. The CDR1 and CDR2 encoded by the germline V gene (reference sequence) are GTSNPN and SVGIG. Note on this clone: Its antigen remains unidentified. Base-call qualities are not available, and no considerably larger clone is one nucleotide away.

The chain joins TRBV30 to TRBJ2-3; tentative D gene TRBD2, with 6 bases matching. The sample was peripheral blood. The receptor was derived from a woman in her forties or fifties with active COVID-19. The nucleotides read TGTGCTATAGCGGTTCCGGCTACGCAGTATTTT. Translated, this gives CAIAVPATQYF.